This T cell receptor beta chain is drawn from a study of shared clonotypes between healthy human individuals. The protocol was immunoSEQ multiplex PCR, while the TCRdb copy is restricted to in-frame clones and leaves out a portion. The sample carries over 2 million clones, 85% to 95% recorded once. The CDR3 has 14 amino acids. Trimming removed 2 bases at V and 3 bases at J, with 8 bases between. Germline V gene lookup returns CDR1 MNHEY and CDR2 SVGAGI. The chain is built from TRBV6-5 and TRBJ1-5; D is unclear. Sequencing was performed on naive CD4+ T cells from PBMCs. The subset is: CD45RA+ positively selected. The TCR comes from a man between 18 and 29 years old in good health. Some clones in this sample may be carry-over from other donors' samples. CDR3 bases: TGTGCCAGCAGTTACGGGCCTTTCAATCAGCCCCAGCATTTT. Its translation is CASSYGPFNQPQHF.